This TCR beta chain was sequenced for a study of shared clonotypes between healthy human individuals. Naive CD8 populations comprised CD45RO-negative cells positively selected for CCR7, excluding terminally differentiated effector memory CD45RA+ cells. Splitting of each subset's genomic DNA was done evenly across several immunoSEQ plates. Assay: immunoSEQ multiplex PCR; the TCRdb copy retains only in-frame clones and omits some. Here the sample spans approximately 810,000 clones, roughly 92% being singletons. Sequencing was carried out using naive CD8+ T cells sorted from blood. The TCR comes from a man aged 25-45 years in good health.

In DNA, the CDR3 is TGTGCCAGCAGTGATTTAGGAACCTACGAGCAGTACTTC. It is translated as CASSDLGTYEQYF. The chain couples TRBV6-1 to TRBJ2-7; D call uncertain. The CDR3 is 13 amino acids. Looked up from germline, CDR1 is MNHNS and CDR2 is SASEGT. V was clipped by 3 bases and J by 2 bases, with 8 bases between them.